This T cell receptor beta chain was captured by sequencing in a study of identical twins. Using its own MiXCR run on the 5' RACE reads, TCRdb lists one record per CDR3 protein. The sample holds about 530,000 distinct CDR3 sequences, approximately 20% seen once. These data also featured in a second study, about yellow fever vaccine responses in identical twins.

The origin of this receptor is a woman aged 18-35 years in good health. The specimen was CD4+ T cells sorted from blood.

As DNA, the CDR3 is TGCGCCAGCAGCTTGGTCCCCGGGACAGGAGACAATGAGCAGTTCTTC. Translation: CASSLVPGTGDNEQFF. This chain uses TRBV5-1 with TRBJ2-1, with 8 nucleotides matching TRBD1. This CDR3 contains 16 residues. In germline, CDR1 is SGHRS, CDR2 YFSETQ. Unmatched junction bases numbered 7, after V lost 0 bases and J lost 5 bases.